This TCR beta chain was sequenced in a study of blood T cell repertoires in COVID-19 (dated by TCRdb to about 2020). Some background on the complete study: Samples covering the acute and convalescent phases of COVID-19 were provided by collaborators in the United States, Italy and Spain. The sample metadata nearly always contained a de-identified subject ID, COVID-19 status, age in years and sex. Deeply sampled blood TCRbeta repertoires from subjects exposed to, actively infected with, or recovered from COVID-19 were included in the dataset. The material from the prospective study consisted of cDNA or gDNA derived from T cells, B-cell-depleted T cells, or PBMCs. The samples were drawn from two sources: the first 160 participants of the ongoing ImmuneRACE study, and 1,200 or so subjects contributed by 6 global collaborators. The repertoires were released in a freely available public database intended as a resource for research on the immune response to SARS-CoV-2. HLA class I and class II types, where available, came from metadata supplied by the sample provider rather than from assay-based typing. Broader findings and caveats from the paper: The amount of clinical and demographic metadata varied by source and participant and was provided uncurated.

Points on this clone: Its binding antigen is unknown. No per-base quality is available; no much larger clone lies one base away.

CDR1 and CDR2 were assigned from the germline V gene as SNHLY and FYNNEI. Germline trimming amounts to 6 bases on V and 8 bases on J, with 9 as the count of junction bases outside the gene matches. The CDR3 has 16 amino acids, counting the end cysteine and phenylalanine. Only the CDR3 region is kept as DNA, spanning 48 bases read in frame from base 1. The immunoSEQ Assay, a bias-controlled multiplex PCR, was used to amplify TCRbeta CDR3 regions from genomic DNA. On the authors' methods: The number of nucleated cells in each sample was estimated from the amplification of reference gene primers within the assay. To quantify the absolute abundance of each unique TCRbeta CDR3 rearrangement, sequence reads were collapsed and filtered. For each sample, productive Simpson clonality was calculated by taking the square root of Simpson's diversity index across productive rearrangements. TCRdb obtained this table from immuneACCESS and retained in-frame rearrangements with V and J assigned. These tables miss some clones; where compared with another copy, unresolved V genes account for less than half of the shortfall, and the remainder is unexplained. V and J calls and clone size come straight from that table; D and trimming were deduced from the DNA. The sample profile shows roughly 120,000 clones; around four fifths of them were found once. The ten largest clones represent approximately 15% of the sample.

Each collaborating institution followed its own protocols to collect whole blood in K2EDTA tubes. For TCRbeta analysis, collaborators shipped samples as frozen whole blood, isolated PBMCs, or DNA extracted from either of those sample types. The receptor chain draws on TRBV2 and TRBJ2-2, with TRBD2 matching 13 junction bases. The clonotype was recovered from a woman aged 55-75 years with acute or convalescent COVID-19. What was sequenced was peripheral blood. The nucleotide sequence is TGTGCCAGCAGCCCGGGACTAGCGGGGCGGCAGGGGGAGCTGTTTTTT. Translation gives CASSPGLAGRQGELFF.